A selection of T cell receptor beta chains follows, all from one sample in a study of T cells in localized non-small cell lung cancer. Sequencing was performed with immunoSEQ multiplex PCR; in TCRdb, only in-frame clones are kept and a portion is missing. The table lists about 2,900 clones, roughly 23% of them singletons. Here the sequenced sample was lung tumor tissue, taken before any cancer treatment. The receptors here all came from a male donor at least 60 years old with stage III lung adenocarcinoma. The CDR3 runs from the conserved cysteine through the conserved F or W. The order of the fields is V gene, D gene, J gene, clone size, CDR3 DNA, CDR3 protein. D genes are given only for firm matches. Some rows mark clone size as missing; the rest say once, few, many or name a class of expanded clone.

V gene: TRBV19
D gene: NA
J gene: TRBJ2-1
clone size: NA
CDR3 DNA: TGTGCCAGTAGTAAGCCGGGGCGGGTTGGGAATGAGCAGTTCTTC
CDR3 protein: CASSKPGRVGNEQFF

V gene: TRBV28
D gene: NA
J gene: TRBJ2-3
clone size: NA
CDR3 DNA: TGTGCCAGCAGTCCACGACTGGGAAACACAGATACGCAGTATTTT
CDR3 protein: CASSPRLGNTDTQYF

V gene: TRBV28
D gene: TRBD2
J gene: TRBJ2-3
clone size: NA
CDR3 DNA: TGTGCCAGCCGCGGCGGGAGAGGAGGCACAGATACGCAGTATTTT
CDR3 protein: CASRGGRGGTDTQYF

V gene: TRBV12-5
D gene: NA
J gene: TRBJ1-1
clone size: NA
CDR3 DNA: TGTGCCAGCACTCCAAGCCTAGGGCTCACTGAAGCTTTCTTT
CDR3 protein: CASTPSLGLTEAFF

V gene: TRBV5-1
D gene: TRBD1
J gene: TRBJ1-5
clone size: NA
CDR3 DNA: TGCGCCAGCAGTCTTATGAGGACAGGGCTCACTAAGGGCAATCAGCCCCAGCATTTT
CDR3 protein: CASSLMRTGLTKGNQPQHF

V gene: TRBV6-8
D gene: NA
J gene: TRBJ1-2
clone size: few
CDR3 DNA: TGTGCCAGCAGTTACGCGGCAGATCGTGGCTACACCTTC
CDR3 protein: CASSYAADRGYTF

V gene: TRBV19
D gene: TRBD2
J gene: TRBJ2-5
clone size: NA
CDR3 DNA: TGTGCCAGTAGTCCGGGACTAGCGGAGGTTGGGTGGCAAGAGACCCAGTACTTC
CDR3 protein: CASSPGLAEVGWQETQYF

V gene: TRBV29-1
D gene: TRBD2
J gene: TRBJ2-3
clone size: few
CDR3 DNA: TGCAGCGCTGGGCGGGGGGGCACAGATACGCAGTATTTT
CDR3 protein: CSAGRGGTDTQYF

V gene: TRBV28
D gene: NA
J gene: TRBJ2-3
clone size: medium-sized
CDR3 DNA: TGTGCCAGCAGTTCGGCGGACAGTCCCAGGGCAGATACGCAGTATTTT
CDR3 protein: CASSSADSPRADTQYF

V gene: TRBV9
D gene: NA
J gene: TRBJ2-2
clone size: NA
CDR3 DNA: TGTGCCAGTACCTCCCGGGCCTCAGGGACCGGGGAGCTGTTTTTT
CDR3 protein: CASTSRASGTGELFF

V gene: TRBV9
D gene: NA
J gene: TRBJ2-7
clone size: NA
CDR3 DNA: TGTGCCAGCAGTGAAGAGGAATCCTACGAGCAGTACTTC
CDR3 protein: CASSEEESYEQYF

V gene: TRBV6-8
D gene: NA
J gene: TRBJ2-7
clone size: NA
CDR3 DNA: TGTGCCAGCAGTTACGGGTTTAGAGGGTACGAGCAGTACTTC
CDR3 protein: CASSYGFRGYEQYF

V gene: TRBV4-1
D gene: TRBD1
J gene: TRBJ2-7
clone size: medium-sized
CDR3 DNA: TGCGCCAGCAGCCACCCGGACAGGGGATTCTACGAGCAGTACTTC
CDR3 protein: CASSHPDRGFYEQYF

V gene: TRBV19
D gene: TRBD1
J gene: TRBJ1-1
clone size: NA
CDR3 DNA: TGTGCCAGTACCAAGAGGGACAGGGGAACCCTTGAAGCTTTCTTT
CDR3 protein: CASTKRDRGTLEAFF

V gene: TRBV19
D gene: NA
J gene: TRBJ2-3
clone size: large
CDR3 DNA: TGTGCCAGTAAGCGGGGCACAGATACGCAGTATTTT
CDR3 protein: CASKRGTDTQYF

V gene: TRBV18
D gene: TRBD2
J gene: TRBJ2-2
clone size: NA
CDR3 DNA: TGTGCCAGCTCACCTAACCCTAGCGGGCAGAACACCGGGGAGCTGTTTTTT
CDR3 protein: CASSPNPSGQNTGELFF

V gene: TRBV5-1
D gene: TRBD1
J gene: TRBJ2-5
clone size: few
CDR3 DNA: TGCGCCAGCAGCTCGGGACAGGGTGGAGAGACCCAGTACTTC
CDR3 protein: CASSSGQGGETQYF

V gene: TRBV29-1
D gene: NA
J gene: TRBJ2-7
clone size: NA
CDR3 DNA: TGCAGCGTTGTGGGTCAGGGCTACGAGCAGTACTTC
CDR3 protein: CSVVGQGYEQYF

V gene: TRBV11-3
D gene: NA
J gene: TRBJ2-7
clone size: NA
CDR3 DNA: TGTGCCAGCAGCTGGGGGGCGGGAGAGTCCTACGAGCAGTACTTC
CDR3 protein: CASSWGAGESYEQYF

V gene: TRBV9
D gene: NA
J gene: TRBJ1-1
clone size: NA
CDR3 DNA: TGTGCCAGCAGAGAAACCGGGAGCGTGGCTTTCTTT
CDR3 protein: CASRETGSVAFF

V gene: TRBV19
D gene: TRBD2
J gene: TRBJ2-7
clone size: NA
CDR3 DNA: TGTGCCAGTATGGGGCGACCCTCCTCGTTAGCGGGAGCGGGCGAGCAGTACTTC
CDR3 protein: CASMGRPSSLAGAGEQYF

V gene: TRBV28
D gene: NA
J gene: TRBJ2-7
clone size: few
CDR3 DNA: TGTGCCAGCAACCCCGGCCCAGGGGACGAGCAGTACTTC
CDR3 protein: CASNPGPGDEQYF

V gene: TRBV9
D gene: NA
J gene: TRBJ2-7
clone size: few
CDR3 DNA: TGTGCCAGCAGCGTAGTTGGAGGCCCGACGGACGAGCAGTACTTC
CDR3 protein: CASSVVGGPTDEQYF

V gene: TRBV11-3
D gene: NA
J gene: TRBJ1-2
clone size: NA
CDR3 DNA: TGTGCCAGCAGCTTGGGATTCTCCCTCTCCTATGGCTACACCTTC
CDR3 protein: CASSLGFSLSYGYTF

V gene: TRBV6-8
D gene: TRBD1
J gene: TRBJ1-4
clone size: NA
CDR3 DNA: TGTGCCACCAGCGGGACAGGGGGTGAAAAACTGTTTTTT
CDR3 protein: CATSGTGGEKLFF

V gene: TRBV11-3
D gene: NA
J gene: TRBJ1-4
clone size: medium-sized
CDR3 DNA: TGTGCCAGCAGCTTAGTCCCGGACACTAGGACGGGAGAAAAACTGTTTTTT
CDR3 protein: CASSLVPDTRTGEKLFF

V gene: TRBV30
D gene: TRBD1
J gene: TRBJ1-4
clone size: NA
CDR3 DNA: TGTGCCTGGAGCGCCGGGACAGCTGAAAAACTGTTTTTT
CDR3 protein: CAWSAGTAEKLFF

V gene: TRBV19
D gene: NA
J gene: TRBJ2-1
clone size: once
CDR3 DNA: TGTGCCAGTAGTATCCGCAGGGTGCTGGATGCCTACAATGAGCAGTTCTTC
CDR3 protein: CASSIRRVLDAYNEQFF

V gene: TRBV11-3
D gene: TRBD2
J gene: TRBJ2-5
clone size: few
CDR3 DNA: TGTGCCAGCAGCTCTAGCGGGGGGCAAGAGACCCAGTACTTC
CDR3 protein: CASSSSGGQETQYF

V gene: TRBV28
D gene: NA
J gene: TRBJ2-1
clone size: NA
CDR3 DNA: TGTGCCAGCAGTTTGGACCAACGCTCCTACAATGAGCAGTTCTTC
CDR3 protein: CASSLDQRSYNEQFF

V gene: TRBV19
D gene: NA
J gene: TRBJ1-1
clone size: few
CDR3 DNA: TGTGCCAGTAGTAGGTACGGAAACACTGAAGCTTTCTTT
CDR3 protein: CASSRYGNTEAFF

V gene: TRBV7-1
D gene: NA
J gene: TRBJ2-2
clone size: few
CDR3 DNA: TGTGCCAGCAGCCTCCTTGTTGCCCGGGGGCTGTTTTTT
CDR3 protein: CASSLLVARGLFF

V gene: TRBV6-8
D gene: NA
J gene: TRBJ2-6
clone size: few
CDR3 DNA: TGTGCCAGCAGTTACCACGGTCCCTCTGGGGCCAACGTCCTGACTTTC
CDR3 protein: CASSYHGPSGANVLTF

V gene: TRBV11-3
D gene: TRBD1
J gene: TRBJ1-2
clone size: few
CDR3 DNA: TGTGCCAGCAGCATCCAAAACAGGGGACCCTATGGCTACACCTTC
CDR3 protein: CASSIQNRGPYGYTF

V gene: TRBV14
D gene: TRBD2
J gene: TRBJ2-3
clone size: NA
CDR3 DNA: TGTGCCAGCAGCCAATTTGAGGCGGGAGGGCCAGATACGCAGTATTTT
CDR3 protein: CASSQFEAGGPDTQYF

V gene: TRBV6-8
D gene: TRBD1
J gene: TRBJ2-2
clone size: few
CDR3 DNA: TGTGCCATCAGTGGCCGGACAGGGGAGACCGGGGAGCTGTTTTTT
CDR3 protein: CAISGRTGETGELFF

V gene: TRBV11-3
D gene: NA
J gene: TRBJ1-5
clone size: few
CDR3 DNA: TGTGCCAGCAGCTTGGGGCGGGGGAGCAATCAGCCCCAGCATTTT
CDR3 protein: CASSLGRGSNQPQHF

V gene: TRBV7-7
D gene: TRBD2
J gene: TRBJ2-5
clone size: NA
CDR3 DNA: TGTGCCAGCAGCTTCGCGGGGGGGCAAGAGACCCAGTACTTC
CDR3 protein: CASSFAGGQETQYF

V gene: TRBV15
D gene: TRBD1
J gene: TRBJ2-3
clone size: NA
CDR3 DNA: TGTGCCACCAGACGCTCCGGGACAGGAGCTGCAGATACGCAGTATTTT
CDR3 protein: CATRRSGTGAADTQYF

V gene: TRBV11-3
D gene: TRBD1
J gene: TRBJ1-3
clone size: NA
CDR3 DNA: TGTGCCAGCAGCTCGACAGGGTTCCTCTCTGGAAACACCATATATTTT
CDR3 protein: CASSSTGFLSGNTIYF

V gene: TRBV11-3
D gene: TRBD2
J gene: TRBJ2-7
clone size: NA
CDR3 DNA: TGTGCCAGCAGTCTCGGCGAAGCGGGAGGGGGAAACTCCTACGAGCAGTACTTC
CDR3 protein: CASSLGEAGGGNSYEQYF